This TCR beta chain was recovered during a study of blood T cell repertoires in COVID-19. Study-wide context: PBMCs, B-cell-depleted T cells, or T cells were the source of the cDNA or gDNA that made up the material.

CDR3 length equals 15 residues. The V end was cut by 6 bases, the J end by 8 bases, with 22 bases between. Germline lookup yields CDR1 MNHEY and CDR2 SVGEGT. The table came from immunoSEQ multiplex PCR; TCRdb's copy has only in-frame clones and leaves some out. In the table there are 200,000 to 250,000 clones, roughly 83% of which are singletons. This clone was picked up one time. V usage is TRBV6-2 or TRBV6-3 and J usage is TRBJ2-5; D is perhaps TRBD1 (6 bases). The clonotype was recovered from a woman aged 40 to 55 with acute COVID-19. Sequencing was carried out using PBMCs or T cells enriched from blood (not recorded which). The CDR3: CASSPPNTGLDTQYF. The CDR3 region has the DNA TGTGCCAGCAGCCCACCAAACACAGGGCTTGACACCCAGTACTTC.